These 30 T cell receptor beta chains were sequenced from one sample in a study of tumor-infiltrating lymphocytes in primary liver carcinoma (TCRdb year 2017). Sequencer: Illumina HiSeq 2500. Using a constant-region primer and ProtoScript II reverse transcriptase, TCRbeta-specific cDNA was reverse-transcribed from 500 ng total RNA. Construction of the TCRbeta libraries relied on three nested rounds of multiplex PCR, following a slightly modified ARM-PCR procedure. Each of the first two PCR rounds ran for about 11 cycles using multiplex TRBV1-TRBV30 forward primers together with a Cbeta reverse primer. TCRdb passed the public sequencing reads through fastp at Q25 and MiXCR, retaining productive beta sequences. Rows merge per CDR3 protein into single entries with the most common DNA and genes. Counted in this sample were approximately 310,000 distinct CDR3 sequences; 65% of them appeared once. The top ten clonotypes cover roughly 9% of the sample.

RNA from unsorted whole blood was extracted with TRIzol reagent, and germline DNA was obtained with the DNeasy Blood & Tissue kit. Material: peripheral blood. The receptors shown here come from a man aged 40-49 years with primary liver carcinoma and hepatitis B virus infection.

Of note for this clonotype: A read error may explain this, as a much larger clone is one base away. Here the CDR3 DNA reads TGTGCCAGCAGTTACCGGGGTAATATGAACACTGAAGCTTTCTTT. Amino acid sequence: CASSYRGNMNTEAFF. This sequence joins TRBV12-3 or TRBV12-4 and TRBJ1-1; no firm D call. Between the trimmed V and J ends, which lost 4 bases and 0 bases, there was a span of 12 bases. The CDR3 is 15 amino acids.

The chain has TRBV6-5 and TRBJ2-7; D gene ambiguous. CDR1 MNHEY and CDR2 SVGAGI come from the germline V gene. The CDR3 sequence is 11 residues long. DNA for the CDR3: TGTGCTAGCAGTTACGGTCACGAGCAGTACGTA. Translation gives CASSYGHEQYV.

Points on this clonotype: The junction departs from germline at one end; a sequencing error may be responsible. CDR3 DNA sequence: TGTACCAGCAGCTTAGTGGATGGGAACTATGAGACCCAGTACTTC. Its translation is CTSSLVDGNYETQYF. The chain uses TRBV7-9 and TRBJ2-5; D unresolved. The V gene's germline CDR1 is SEHNR and CDR2 FQNEAQ (reference sequence). The CDR3 has 15 residues.

The rearrangement uses TRBV20-1 and TRBJ2-3; D is possibly TRBD2 (5 bases). V lost 5 bases to trimming and J lost 0 bases, with 12 bases between them. The CDR3 runs 14 residues. CDR1 and CDR2 (germline): DFQATT, SNEGSKA (reference sequence). CDR3 in amino acids: CSALSGRSTDTQYF. CDR3 sequence (DNA): TGCAGTGCTCTGAGCGGAAGAAGCACAGATACGCAGTATTTT.

The count of this clonotype is one. One end of the junction fails to match germline, which may point to a read error. J is TRBJ2-5 and V is TRBV6-1; TRBD1 might be the D (6 bases). This CDR3 has 15 amino acids. Germline-derived CDR1 and CDR2 are MNHNS and SASEGT. This CDR3 is CVSRPLGANQETQYF. The DNA for the CDR3 is TGTGTCAGCAGACCACTGGGGGCGAACCAAGAGACCCAGTACTTC.

The genes are TRBV14 and TRBJ1-2; no firm D call. V was clipped by 3 bases and J by 7 bases, with 15 bases between them. This CDR3 has 14 residues. The germline V gene encodes CDR1 SGHDN and CDR2 FVKESK. The CDR3 is CASSHERLRSGYTF. The CDR3 nucleotides read TGTGCCAGCAGCCATGAAAGGTTACGGAGTGGCTACACCTTC.

In this sample, this clonotype turned up once. It may be a read error: a sequence one base away is much more abundant. The CDR3 does not close with the conserved phenylalanine or tryptophan, likely indicating a read error. This rearrangement joins TRBV29-1 to TRBJ2-1; the match to TRBD2 covers 7 bases. The CDR3 is 12 amino acids. Germline CDR1 is SQVTM and CDR2 is ANQGSEA. The CDR3, as DNA: TGCAGTGGAACTAGCGACCTCAATGAGCAGTTCTTG. Protein: CSGTSDLNEQFL.

About this clonotype itself: A much larger clone is a single base away; this may be a read error. This chain links TRBV10-3 with TRBJ1-1; weak D call: TRBD1 (6 bases). Germline loops: CDR1 ENHRY, CDR2 SYGVKD. There are 14 residues in the CDR3. Trimming cost V 3 bases and J 4 bases, with 12 bases left between them. CDR3 in DNA: TGTGCCATCAGTGACAGGGGCTCGAGCACTGAAGCTTTCTTT. Translation: CAISDRGSSTEAFF.

The chain links TRBV11-2 to TRBJ2-3, with TRBD2 matching over 9 bases. The CDR3 totals 19 residues. Germline trimming cut 5 bases from V and 4 bases from J; bases unmatched to any gene: 19. CDR1 and CDR2 from the germline V gene are SGHAT and FQNNGV. The CDR3: CASSTSREGGRVKSDTQYF. The DNA of the CDR3 is TGTGCCAGCAGCACCTCCCGGGAAGGCGGGAGGGTCAAGTCAGATACGCAGTATTTT.

Concerning this clonotype itself: A much more abundant neighbour one base away suggests this may be a read error. The V call is TRBV6-5, the J call TRBJ2-7, with 7 positions matching TRBD2. Per the germline V gene, CDR1 is MNHEY and CDR2 is SVGAGI. The CDR3 spans 15 residues. The DNA of the CDR3 is TGTGCCAGCAGGACCCGGGAGGCGGGAGCCTACGTGCAGTACTTC. This translates into CASRTREAGAYVQYF.

Concerning this clonotype: An end of the junction does not agree with germline; a read error may underlie this. This sequence joins TRBV6-6 and TRBJ2-3, with 7 nucleotides matching TRBD2. Germline CDR1 MNHNY, CDR2 SVGAGI (reference sequence). This CDR3 is 18 amino acids long. The CDR3 loop is CASSLAGVYELSTETQYF. DNA of the CDR3: TGTGCCAGCAGTTTGGCGGGGGTATACGAGCTTAGCACAGAAACGCAGTATTTT.

Details on this clonotype: Since the CDR3 does not end with the conserved phenylalanine or tryptophan, this likely comes from a read error. The rearrangement joins TRBV5-6 to TRBJ1-2; no definite D call. The CDR3 spans 13 residues. Trimming pared 1 base from V and 4 bases from J, leaving 8 bases between. CDR1 is SGHDT, CDR2 YYEEEE, per germline. CDR3 DNA: TGTGCCAGCAGCTTGATTTCGGGCTATGGCTACACCCTC. This codes for CASSLISGYGYTL.

This clonotype was counted ten times or more. Germline and junction disagree at one end, which may indicate a read error. The chain uses TRBV5-4 and TRBJ2-7; unclear D gene. This CDR3 region has 13 residues. Per the germline V gene, CDR1 is SGHNT and CDR2 is YYREEE (reference sequence). The CDR3 loop reads CASSLPFSHEQYF. For the CDR3, the DNA is TGTGCCAGCAGCCTCCCCTTCTCCCACGAGCAGTACTTC.

Regarding this clonotype: Given a much more abundant clone one base away, this may be a read error. CDR3 sequence (DNA): TGTGCCAGCAGGCAATGGGACGAGACCTACAATGAGCAGTTCTTC. The encoded protein is CASRQWDETYNEQFF. The chain employs TRBV6-1 and TRBJ2-1; D possibly matches TRBD1 or TRBD2 (5 bases each). This CDR3 contains 15 residues. V gave up 6 bases and J gave up 2 bases, with 14 bases separating them. Germline V lookup: CDR1 MNHNS, CDR2 SASEGT.

With regard to this clonotype: The junction does not match germline at one end; this may be a read error. The chain employs TRBV6-2 or TRBV6-3 and TRBJ2-3; TRBD2 matches 7 bases. This CDR3 has 15 amino acids. Germline assignment: CDR1 MNHEY and CDR2 SVGEGT. The CDR3 here is CVSRPSGAFTDTQYF. The CDR3 nucleotides read TGTGTCAGCAGGCCGAGCGGGGCCTTCACAGATACGCAGTATTTT.

This clonotype was seen many times. The chain employs TRBV6-1 and TRBJ2-1; possibly TRBD2 for D (6 bases). This CDR3 has 14 amino acids. Germline loops: CDR1 MNHNS, CDR2 SASEGT. Trimming shortened V by 4 bases and J by 8 bases, and 15 bases separated the two germline ends. CDR3 residues: CASSGDAGRDEQFF. CDR3 nucleotide sequence: TGTGCCAGCAGTGGAGATGCGGGGCGGGATGAGCAGTTCTTC.

In the case of this clonotype: This could be a read error, since a much larger clone is one nucleotide away. The V and J genes are TRBV6-1 and TRBJ1-1, with a weak D call TRBD1 (6 bases). The CDR3 consists of 14 residues. The germline V gene has CDR1 MNHNS and CDR2 SASEGT. In DNA form, the CDR3 reads TGTGTCAGCAGTGAGGGGGTTGAGGGCACTGAAGCTTTCTTT. Its protein is CVSSEGVEGTEAFF.

Points on this clonotype: One base away lies a much larger clone, so this may be a sequencing read error. The chain carries TRBV10-3 and TRBJ1-4, with a weak D call TRBD1 (5 bases). Germline V lookup: CDR1 ENHRY, CDR2 SYGVKD. Trimming removed 4 bases from V and 0 bases from J, with 15 bases in between. CDR3 length equals 17 residues. The CDR3 here is CAISGGTGTATNEKLFF. The CDR3 nucleotides read TGTGCCATCAGTGGAGGGACGGGTACTGCAACTAATGAAAAACTGTTTTTT.

Remarks on this clonotype: One junction end disagrees with the germline gene, perhaps due to a read error. The gene calls are TRBV6-2 or TRBV6-3 and TRBJ2-5; perhaps TRBD2 as D (5 bases). Germline CDR1 is MNHEY and CDR2 is SVGEGT. This CDR3 region has 11 residues. CDR3 residues: CTSSDGGTQYF. DNA for the CDR3: TGTACCAGCAGTGATGGAGGGACCCAGTACTTC.

This clonotype was detected ten times or more. The V and J genes are TRBV5-1 and TRBJ1-5, with D perhaps TRBD1 (6 bases). The V end lost 0 bases, the J end lost 3 bases, and 10 bases lay between the germline ends. The CDR3 is 15 residues long. CDR1 is SGHRS, CDR2 YFSETQ, per germline. The CDR3 DNA reads as TGCGCCAGCAGCTTGGAGGGGGGTAACAATCAGCCCCAGCATTTT. This sequence encodes CASSLEGGNNQPQHF.

Remarks on this clonotype: One junction end disagrees with the germline gene, perhaps due to a read error. The V gene is TRBV7-8, the J gene TRBJ2-1; 9 nucleotides align to TRBD2. This CDR3 has 15 residues. Per the germline V gene, CDR1 is SGHVS and CDR2 is FQNEAQ. Here the CDR3 reads CASSPRLAEHNERFF. CDR3 bases: TGTGCCAGCAGCCCTAGACTAGCGGAGCACAATGAGCGGTTCTTC.

This clonotype has more than one count but fewer than ten. The rearrangement uses TRBV7-8 and TRBJ2-7; 13 bases are a match to TRBD2. Germline loops: CDR1 SGHVS, CDR2 FQNEAQ. CDR3 size: 17 residues. After removal of 4 bases from V and 5 bases from J, the junction contained 11 bases not matched to a gene. The CDR3 region is CASSWGRGTSGTDEQYF. The CDR3 DNA follows: TGTGCCAGCAGCTGGGGAAGGGGGACTAGCGGGACGGACGAGCAGTACTTC.

Comment on this clonotype: Without the conserved terminal phenylalanine or tryptophan, this CDR3 likely stems from a read error. The DNA for the CDR3 is TGTGCCAGCTGCTTAGATCAAGACTACAATGAGCAGTTCTCC. It codes for CASCLDQDYNEQFS. The chain is built from TRBV11-2 and TRBJ2-1; D is uncertain. The CDR3 is 14 residues long. Germline lookup yields CDR1 SGHAT and CDR2 FQNNGV.

The chain combines TRBV29-1 with TRBJ1-4; 7 bases match TRBD1. Trimming took 3 bases from V and 8 from J; bases not matched to a gene: 9. The CDR3 runs 14 residues. CDR1 is SQVTM, CDR2 ANQGSEA, per germline. CDR3 DNA: TGCAGCGTTGATCCAGGGACAGAATACGAAAAACTGTTTTTT. It yields the protein CSVDPGTEYEKLFF.

V and J are TRBV5-1 and TRBJ2-1, with TRBD2 identical over 7 bases. CDR3 length equals 16 residues. J lost 5 bases, V lost 4 bases, and 12 bases had no gene match. Per the germline V gene, CDR1 is SGHRS and CDR2 is YFSETQ. The CDR3: CASSMGAAGLHNEQFF. CDR3 coding DNA: TGCGCCAGCAGCATGGGAGCAGCGGGACTACACAATGAGCAGTTCTTC.

The CDR3 protein is CASSHEIRVGNEAFF. Here the CDR3 DNA reads TGCGCCAGCAGCCATGAGATCAGGGTAGGGAATGAAGCTTTCTTT. This chain uses TRBV4-3 with TRBJ1-1, with a possible D match to TRBD1 (5 bases). Germline-derived CDR1 and CDR2 are LGHNA and YSLEER. The ends were cut back, 3 bases at V and 7 bases at J, with 18 bases in the middle. The CDR3 loop spans 15 amino acids.

In the case of this clonotype: A junction boundary mismatches the germline segment, possibly from a read error. J is TRBJ2-3 and V is TRBV6-1; a possible D gene is TRBD2 (7 bases). The germline V gene has CDR1 MNHNS and CDR2 SASEGT. The CDR3 extends over 16 amino acids. The CDR3 bases are TGTGCCAGCATTTCTTGGGGGGGCACAGACACAGGTACGCAGTATTTT. Residues: CASISWGGTDTGTQYF.

With respect to this clonotype: The germline gene is not matched at one end of the junction; a read error may be the cause. V gene TRBV28 combines with J gene TRBJ1-1, with D uncertain. Germline CDR1 is MDHEN and CDR2 is SYDVKM. This CDR3 comprises 13 residues. In DNA, the CDR3 is TGTGCCAGCAGTTTCCCCATGAACAATGAAGCTTTCTTT. Protein: CASSFPMNNEAFF.

This clonotype was recorded many times. The DNA of the CDR3 is TGTGCCAGCAGTTACTCGGGGAGGTCAGATACGCAGTATTTT. Its translation is CASSYSGRSDTQYF. The rearrangement uses TRBV6-2 or TRBV6-3 and TRBJ2-3; possibly TRBD2 for D (6 bases). CDR1 and CDR2 from the germline V gene are MNHEY and SVGEGT. The V gene lost 0 bases and the J gene lost 4 bases, with 8 bases spanning the gap. The CDR3 extends over 14 amino acids.

This sequence joins TRBV6-2 or TRBV6-3 and TRBJ2-7; 7 nucleotides agree with TRBD2. The CDR3 covers 12 residues. Germline CDR1 and CDR2: MNHEY and SVGEGT. CDR3 region: CTTSGISYEQYF. CDR3 nucleotides: TGTACCACCAGCGGGATCTCCTACGAGCAGTACTTC.